This T cell receptor (beta chain) was profiled in a study of blood T cell repertoires in COVID-19. Losses at the gene ends were 5 bases for V and 2 bases for J; bases not matched to a gene: 5. Germline CDR1 is MRHNA and CDR2 is SNTAGT. This CDR3 comprises 16 residues. TCRdb keeps only in-frame clones here, not all; method: immunoSEQ multiplex PCR. Here the sample spans fewer than 80,000 clones, roughly 80% being singletons. The source material was peripheral blood. This receptor was identified in a woman older than 75 with acute or convalescent COVID-19. The V and J genes are TRBV6-4 and TRBJ2-2, with 10 bases matching TRBD2. Written as DNA, the CDR3 is TGTGCCAGCAGTCCCAGGACTAGCGGAAACACCGGGGAGCTGTTTTTT. Its protein product is CASSPRTSGNTGELFF.